Sequencing of this TCR beta chain was carried out in a study of long-term antiretroviral therapy in people with HIV (dated by TCRdb to 2021 to 2024). About the study as a whole: The earliest samples were collected approximately a decade before the 2015 WHO recommendation for immediate ART, a period when ART was typically delayed until CD4 counts fell. Test extractions of a monoclonal T-cell line alongside 30 or so polyclonal samples showed no cross-contamination during QIAcube processing. Eleven of the 30 participants with HIV were female. A total of 192 cryopreserved PBMC samples were contributed to the cohort by 30 adults with confirmed HIV infection, with samples collected serially over a mean of roughly six years (range 1-12). This retrospective serial study examined whether starting ART and sustained HIV suppression were associated with changes in the composition and diversity of the TRB repertoire in peripheral blood. The research as a whole found: Unsorted PBMC were profiled instead of sorted CD4+ and CD8+ T cells because pre-ART samples had limited cell numbers. Limited PBMC availability meant only the TCR beta chain was sequenced, without alpha chain pairing. Inferences about post-ART repertoire changes are limited because no data were available on ART adherence, viral resistance or therapy changes. The samples were dated from about 2003 to 2018, and the ART regimens that were used may be less effective than current ART regimens. HIV repertoires had narrower CDR3 length ranges than controls, and the network structure suggested an antigen-experienced repertoire that shifted only slightly toward naive after ART. Expanded TRB clones identified before ART initiation dominated the repertoire across all time points, though the dominance fluctuated and decreased in many PLHIV after ART. ART initiation was associated with a significant increase in TRB diversity, but diversity stayed significantly below transplant donor controls even after long-term ART.

Inclusion was restricted to participants for whom at least one PBMC sample before ART initiation and at least two post-ART samples were available. All participants with HIV were treated in the United States of America. Before DNA extraction, cryopreserved samples containing about 1-11 million PBMC were thawed and washed. At the time of the earliest PBMC sample, participants with HIV were aged between about 20 and 55 years. Each participant contributed PBMC samples from 1-4 timepoints before ART initiation and 2-8 timepoints after ART initiation, with a median of 7 samples. Serial HIV viral load, CD4+ T-cell count, ART history and demographic data were obtained for every participant. Genomic DNA was extracted from unsorted PBMC with a Qiagen kit on a QIAcube, with processing performed in batches of 12 samples. The germline V gene (reference sequence) specifies MNHEY as CDR1 and SMNVEV as CDR2. V gives up 7 bases and J gives up 0 bases, and the segment between their germline ends measures 12 bases. The CDR3 covers 14 residues, taking in both the cysteine and the phenylalanine. The CDR3 DNA has 42 bases and is translated from base 1.

The immunoSEQ hsTCRB v3.0 assay was used at survey level resolution to sequence the TRB variable region. The target sequencing depth for TRB was 40,000-50,000 T-cell genomes per sample. TRB libraries were pooled and sequenced on an Illumina MiSeq using a v3 150-cycle kit. For the original study's pipeline: Repertoire analysis was run in R within a reproducible Nextflow workflow that covered QC, data transformation and analysis. Custom analyses were implemented in LymphoSeq2, an R package for AIRR-Seq data exploration. A handful of samples that yielded fewer than 5000 total TRB sequences were excluded, so that approximately 200 HIV repertoires were analyzed. Of the roughly 190 retained HIV repertoires, under 65 were collected before and approximately 130 after ART initiation. Each repertoire was downsampled to 5000 TRB nucleotide sequences, and summary statistics were averaged across 100 downsampling iterations. The analysis kept only TRB sequences whose CDR3 regions were at least seven amino acids long. Diversity was assessed using a clonality score derived from Shannon entropy and using the Gini coefficient. Repertoire networks linked the top 5000 CDR3 amino acid sequences whenever two sequences differed by an edit distance of one. GLIPH2 predicted antigen specificity groups and MHC restriction for TRB CDR3 amino acid sequences. Known CMV, EBV, HIV or tissue antigen associations were flagged by matching CDR3 amino acid sequences against VDJdb and McPAS-TCR. Pre-ART, post-ART and control groups were compared with Wilcoxon signed-rank tests and Holm-Bonferroni correction. Sourced from immuneACCESS, this table was stored by TCRdb with only in-frame sequences that have V and J called. A share of the clones is absent; for the studies checked, an unresolved V gene accounts for under half, and the remainder has no known explanation. That table is the source of V, J and clone size, and D and trimming were worked out from the DNA. For this sample there are 25,000 to 35,000 clones; around 95% appear just once. The ten most abundant clones make up 3.1% of the sample.

In the case of this clone: Its antigen is not yet known. Base qualities are not provided; no much larger clone lies one nucleotide away.

This clonotype was obtained from a man in his fifties or sixties with HIV. The rearrangement combines TRBV27 with TRBJ1-1; the D gene is perhaps TRBD1, on 6 matching bases. Sequencing was performed on unsorted PBMCs, taken 5.3 years after starting antiretroviral therapy. The CDR3 has the sequence CASKVQGLNTEAFF. At the DNA level, the sequence is TGTGCCAGCAAGGTTCAGGGGCTGAACACTGAAGCTTTCTTT.